This TCR beta chain stems from a study of memory CD4+ T cells and cytomegalovirus serostatus. Single viable CD3+CD4+CD8-CD45RO+ cells were sorted as the memory CD4+ T cells. Germline V CDR1 and CDR2: SGHTS, YDEGEE. After removal of 2 bases from V and 6 bases from J, the junction contained 6 bases not matched to a gene. The CDR3 covers 15 residues. The method was immunoSEQ multiplex PCR; TCRdb's version includes in-frame clones alone and lacks a portion of them. The sample includes 40,000 to 45,000 clones, around 80% of them seen just once. This clone was seen once. V and J are TRBV5-8 and TRBJ2-1; 9 positions match TRBD2. Sequencing was done on a sample of memory CD4+ T cells from blood. The source of this sequence is an adult in good health and CMV-seronegative. CDR3 DNA sequence: TGTGCCAGCAGCTTTCGCGGGGGGGCCCTCAATGAGCAGTTCTTC. The encoded protein is CASSFRGGALNEQFF.